Shown below are 28 T cell receptor beta chains from a single sample sequenced in a study of PD-L1 blockade in urothelial cancer. Some clones are missing from TCRdb's copy, which holds only in-frame ones; the method was immunoSEQ multiplex PCR. The sample lists some 120,000 clones; roughly 83% were seen once. Time point reported: peripheral blood 6 weeks after treatment start. The specimen was PBMCs, collected around atezolizumab (anti-PD-L1) treatment. The source of these receptors is a man between 45 and 60 years old with urothelial cancer.

This clone showed up just once. This sequence joins TRBV6-1 and TRBJ1-2; D ambiguous. Germline CDR1 is MNHNS and CDR2 is SASEGT. The CDR3 totals 13 residues. Between the trimmed V and J ends, which lost 6 bases and 4 bases, there was a span of 12 bases. CDR3 protein: CASREGTGYGYTF. The CDR3, as DNA: TGTGCCAGCAGGGAGGGAACCGGCTATGGCTACACCTTC.

This clone was observed a single time. This sequence joins TRBV7-2 and TRBJ2-1; 7 nucleotides agree with TRBD2. Per the germline V gene, CDR1 is SGHTA and CDR2 is FQGNSA. This CDR3 contains 16 residues. V shed 0 bases, J shed 6 bases, and the junction held 8 bases outside the gene matches. The CDR3 DNA sequence: TGTGCCAGCAGCTTAGCGCGAAGCGGGGTATTCAATGAGCAGTTCTTC. This codes for CASSLARSGVFNEQFF.

The chain uses TRBV11-2 and TRBJ2-5, with 7 bases aligning to TRBD1. Germline V CDR1 and CDR2: SGHAT, FQNNGV. The V gene end was trimmed by 5 bases and the J gene end by 5 bases; junction bases not matched to a gene: 17. CDR3 length: 17 residues. The chain's CDR3 is CASSLSPTGFTEETQYF. Written as DNA, the CDR3 is TGTGCCAGCAGCCTAAGCCCGACAGGGTTTACGGAGGAGACCCAGTACTTC.

V usage is TRBV28 and J usage is TRBJ1-1, with D maybe TRBD1 (5 bases). The CDR3 totals 15 residues. V shed 6 bases and J shed 2 bases, with 16 bases lying between them. The germline V gene encodes CDR1 MDHEN and CDR2 SYDVKM. The CDR3 nucleotides read TGTGCCAGCAGCCGGGGCGCGGCGGGAAACACTGAAGCTTTCTTT. Residues: CASSRGAAGNTEAFF.

V gene TRBV2 combines with J gene TRBJ2-7, with TRBD1 matching over 7 bases. From germline, CDR1 is SNHLY and CDR2 FYNNEI. V was clipped by 5 bases and J by 0 bases; unmatched bases: 7. The CDR3 runs 15 residues. DNA of the CDR3: TGTGCCAGCAGTCCAGACAGGGCGAGCTCCTACGAGCAGTACTTC. Amino acids: CASSPDRASSYEQYF.

About this clone: Other nucleotide sequences from this sample produce the same CDR3. The rearrangement links TRBV5-1 to TRBJ1-1; D unresolved. V was clipped by 0 bases and J by 2 bases, with 8 bases between them. Germline loops: CDR1 SGHRS, CDR2 YFSETQ. The CDR3 is 14 amino acids. CDR3 bases: TGCGCCAGCAGCTTGGGCGCGGCCAACACTGAAGCTTTCTTT. Amino acids: CASSLGAANTEAFF.

This sequence joins TRBV6-5 and TRBJ2-5; the match to TRBD2 covers 9 bases. V lost 2 bases and J lost 4; bases outside the gene matches: 2. The germline CDR1 and CDR2 sequences are MNHEY and SVGAGI. This CDR3 region has 14 residues. CDR3 sequence: CASSYSSGRETQYF. In nucleotides, the CDR3 is TGTGCCAGCAGTTACAGTAGCGGGAGAGAGACCCAGTACTTC.

This chain uses TRBV27 with TRBJ1-1; TRBD1 matches at 10 bases. The CDR3 has 15 residues. Trimming took 6 bases from V and 0 from J; bases not matched to a gene: 4. Germline V CDR1 and CDR2: MNHEY, SMNVEV (reference sequence). In nucleotides, the CDR3 is TGTGCCAGCAGGCGGACAGGGGGTGTGAACACTGAAGCTTTCTTT. It codes for CASRRTGGVNTEAFF.

The chain has TRBV6-1 and TRBJ1-6; 9 bases are a match to TRBD1. The V gene end was trimmed by 5 bases and the J gene end by 7 bases; junction bases not matched to a gene: 6. Germline CDR1 MNHNS, CDR2 SASEGT. There are 15 residues in the CDR3. In nucleotides, the CDR3 is TGTGCCAGCAGTACCGACAGGGGGGCGAATTCACCCCTCCACTTT. It encodes CASSTDRGANSPLHF.

The chain couples TRBV5-6 to TRBJ2-7; 11 nucleotides match TRBD2. J gave up 3 bases and V 4 bases, and 6 bases lay outside the gene matches. Germline V gene sequence: CDR1 SGHDT, CDR2 YYEEEE. CDR3 length: 15 amino acids. The CDR3 sequence: CASSLRLAGLYEQYF. The CDR3 DNA follows: TGTGCCAGCAGCCTTAGACTAGCGGGACTCTACGAGCAGTACTTC.

V is TRBV2 and J is TRBJ2-7; 8 bases align to TRBD2. The CDR3 length is 16 residues. The V gene's germline CDR1 is SNHLY and CDR2 FYNNEI. V trimming: 6 bases; J trimming: 2 bases; junction bases outside the gene matches: 12. The DNA of the CDR3 is TGTGCCAGCAGGGGGATGGGTAGCGGGGTCACCTACGAGCAGTACTTC. Translation: CASRGMGSGVTYEQYF.

The gene calls are TRBV6-6 and TRBJ2-5; 7 bases match TRBD1. This CDR3 is built from 13 residues. Germline V gene lookup returns CDR1 MNHNY and CDR2 SVGAGI (reference sequence). V lost 10 bases and J lost 2; bases outside the gene matches: 7. The CDR3 nucleotides read TGTGCCATGTCCGGGACAGTTCAAGAGACCCAGTACTTC. It encodes CAMSGTVQETQYF.

The CDR3 sequence is CASRLDKNETQYF. The CDR3 DNA is TGTGCCAGCAGACTGGACAAAAACGAGACCCAGTACTTC. This chain links TRBV7-9 with TRBJ2-5, with TRBD1 as a possible D gene (5 bases). The CDR3 totals 13 residues. The germline gives CDR1 SEHNR, CDR2 FQNEAQ (reference sequence). The V end lost 6 bases, the J end lost 5 bases, and 13 bases lay between the germline ends.

The rearrangement uses TRBV19 and TRBJ2-3; 8 bases line up with TRBD1. The ends lost 6 bases at V and 0 bases at J; junction bases unmatched: 5. There are 15 residues in the CDR3. Germline CDR1 LNHDA, CDR2 SQIVND (reference sequence). The CDR3 nucleotides are TGTGCCAGTAGGGCAGGGGGCGTAAGCACAGATACGCAGTATTTT. Amino acid sequence: CASRAGGVSTDTQYF.

V usage is TRBV6-4 and J usage is TRBJ1-3; tentatively, D is TRBD1 (5 bases). CDR3 length: 15 residues. From germline, CDR1 is MRHNA and CDR2 SNTAGT. V was pared by 3 bases and J by 0 bases, with 9 bases between. CDR3 sequence: CASSERQTSGNTIYF. The CDR3 bases are TGTGCCAGCAGTGAGAGACAGACCTCTGGAAACACCATATATTTT.

The genes are TRBV6-5 and TRBJ1-2, with unresolved D. The V gene's germline CDR1 is MNHEY and CDR2 SVGAGI. Trimming left V 0 bases short and J 2 bases short, with 7 bases between. This CDR3 contains 14 residues. The CDR3 bases are TGTGCCAGCAGTTACTCCGCGGGGAACTATGGCTACACCTTC. This translates into CASSYSAGNYGYTF.

The chain joins TRBV11-2 to TRBJ2-7, with 7 bases lining up with TRBD1. CDR3 length: 15 residues. Germline CDR1 is SGHAT and CDR2 is FQNNGV. V was clipped by 4 bases and J by 2 bases; unmatched bases: 8. In DNA form, the CDR3 reads TGTGCCAGCAGCTCCACACGGGACAGAGCCTACGAGCAGTACTTC. Its translation: CASSSTRDRAYEQYF.

V gene TRBV28 combines with J gene TRBJ1-4; 8 nucleotides agree with TRBD1. Unmatched junction bases numbered 8, after V lost 6 bases and J lost 8 bases. CDR3 size: 14 residues. Germline assignment: CDR1 MDHEN and CDR2 SYDVKM. CDR3: CASRPQGAREKLFF. Here the CDR3 DNA reads TGTGCCAGCAGACCTCAGGGGGCGAGGGAAAAACTGTTTTTT.

J is TRBJ2-6 and V is TRBV7-8; D might be TRBD1 (6 bases). Trimming took 6 bases from V and 14 from J, leaving 17 bases between them. Germline V gene data show CDR1 as SGHVS and CDR2 as FQNEAQ. This CDR3 spans 13 amino acids. The CDR3 sequence: CASSGRTDRLLTF. The DNA for the CDR3 is TGTGCCAGCAGTGGGCGGACAGACCGACTCCTGACTTTC.

This sequence joins TRBV6-1 and TRBJ2-3; TRBD1 aligns across 9 bases. Germline V lookup: CDR1 MNHNS, CDR2 SASEGT. The CDR3 has 15 residues. Germline trimming cut 7 bases from V and 0 bases from J; bases unmatched to any gene: 5. The CDR3 loop is CASIGTGYSTDTQYF. The CDR3 DNA sequence: TGTGCCAGCATCGGGACAGGGTATAGCACAGATACGCAGTATTTT.

Note on this clone: Other DNA sequences in this sample translate to the same CDR3. The chain is built from TRBV9 and TRBJ2-1; 12 nucleotides align to TRBD2. This CDR3 is built from 16 residues. Trimming removed 0 bases from V and 9 bases from J; junction bases left unmatched: 7. Germline V gene data show CDR1 as SGDLS and CDR2 as YYNGEE. The CDR3 is CASSVGLAGGPGEQFF. The CDR3 bases are TGTGCCAGCAGCGTAGGGCTAGCGGGAGGGCCCGGTGAGCAGTTCTTC. The complete variable domain, with remaining parts taken from reference TRBV9 and TRBJ2-1, reads DSGVTQTPKHLITATGQRVTLRCSPRSGDLSVYWYQQSLDQGLQFLIQYYNGEERAKGNILERFSAQQFPDLHSELNLSSLELGDSALYFCASSVGLAGGPGEQFFGPGTRLTVL.

The rearrangement links TRBV10-3 to TRBJ2-1; TRBD1 might be the D (7 bases). CDR1 and CDR2 (germline): ENHRY, SYGVKD. The V end was cut by 7 bases, the J end by 7 bases, with 14 bases between. There are 13 residues in the CDR3. This CDR3 reads CAINTGAGNEQFF. The CDR3 nucleotides are TGTGCCATCAATACAGGGGCGGGGAATGAGCAGTTCTTC.

The genes are TRBV6-8 and TRBJ2-7, with TRBD1 identical over 8 bases. Germline lookup yields CDR1 MNHGY and CDR2 SAAAGT. The CDR3 runs 15 residues. J gave up 1 base and V 7 bases, and 9 bases lay outside the gene matches. CDR3 protein: CASTPPGQGSYEQYF. CDR3 DNA sequence: TGTGCCAGCACCCCGCCCGGACAGGGTTCCTACGAGCAGTACTTC.

V gene TRBV28 combines with J gene TRBJ1-2, with a possible D match to TRBD1 (5 bases). V gave up 4 bases and J gave up 8 bases, with 17 bases separating them. Germline V gives CDR1 MDHEN, CDR2 SYDVKM. The CDR3 runs to 14 residues. CDR3 sequence reads: CASSYPWTGGGYTF. The DNA of the CDR3 is TGTGCCAGCAGTTACCCGTGGACCGGGGGGGGCTACACCTTC.

V gene TRBV5-1 combines with J gene TRBJ2-1; 7 positions match TRBD2. This CDR3 comprises 16 residues. V was pared by 3 bases and J by 4 bases, with 10 bases of the junction left unmatched. Germline values: CDR1 SGHRS, CDR2 YFSETQ. The CDR3 region has the DNA TGCGCCAGCAGCTCCTTTGGTAGCGGGTATTACAATGAGCAGTTCTTC. Its translation is CASSSFGSGYYNEQFF. The complete variable domain, with remaining parts taken from reference TRBV5-1 and TRBJ2-1, reads KAGVTQTPRYLIKTRGQQVTLSCSPISGHRSVSWYQQTPGQGLQFLFEYFSETQRNKGNFPGRFSGRQFSNSRSEMNVSTLELGDSALYLCASSSFGSGYYNEQFFGPGTRLTVL.

The V gene is TRBV30, the J gene TRBJ2-3; D possibly corresponds to TRBD2 (6 bases). This CDR3 is 13 amino acids long. Germline V lookup: CDR1 GTSNPN, CDR2 SVGIG (reference sequence). Trimming took 4 bases from V and 5 from J, leaving 13 bases between them. CDR3 DNA sequence: TGTGCCTGGAACGGGAGACTAGGAGATACGCAGTATTTT. The encoded protein is CAWNGRLGDTQYF.

The V call is TRBV13, the J call TRBJ2-1; possible D gene TRBD2, 5 bases. V lost 0 bases, J lost 10 bases, and 13 bases lay in between. Germline V CDR1 and CDR2: PRHDT, FYEKMQ (reference sequence). The CDR3 is 14 residues long. As DNA, the CDR3 is TGTGCCAGCAGCTTAGGGGTACCTAGCTTCGAGCAGTTCTTC. Protein product: CASSLGVPSFEQFF.

The chain carries TRBV5-4 and TRBJ2-1; 9 bases map to TRBD2. The CDR3 totals 14 residues. In germline, CDR1 is SGHNT, CDR2 YYREEE (reference sequence). Trimming removed 4 bases from V and 7 bases from J; junction bases left unmatched: 6. This CDR3 reads CASSTGLAMNEQFF. CDR3 DNA sequence: TGTGCCAGCAGCACCGGACTAGCGATGAATGAGCAGTTCTTC. The entire variable domain, with the rest obtained from reference TRBV5-4 and TRBJ2-1, is as follows: ETGVTQSPTHLIKTRGQQVTLRCSSQSGHNTVSWYQQALGQGPQFIFQYYREEENGRGNFPPRFSGLQFPNYSSELNVNALELDDSALYLCASSTGLAMNEQFFGPGTRLTVL.